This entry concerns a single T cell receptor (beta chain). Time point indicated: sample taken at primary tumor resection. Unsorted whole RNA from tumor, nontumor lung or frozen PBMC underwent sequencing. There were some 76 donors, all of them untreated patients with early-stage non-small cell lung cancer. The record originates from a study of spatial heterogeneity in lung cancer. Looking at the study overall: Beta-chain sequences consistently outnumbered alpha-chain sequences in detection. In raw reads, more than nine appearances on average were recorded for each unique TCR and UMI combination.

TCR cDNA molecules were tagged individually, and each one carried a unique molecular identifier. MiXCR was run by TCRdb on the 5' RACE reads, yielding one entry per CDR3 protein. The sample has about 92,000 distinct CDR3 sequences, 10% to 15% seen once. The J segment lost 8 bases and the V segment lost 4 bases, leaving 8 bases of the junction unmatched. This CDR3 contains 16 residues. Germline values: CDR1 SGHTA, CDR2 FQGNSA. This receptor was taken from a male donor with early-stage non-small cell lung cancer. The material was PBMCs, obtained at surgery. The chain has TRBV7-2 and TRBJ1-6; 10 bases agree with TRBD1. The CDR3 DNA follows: TGTGCCAGCAGCTCACCGACAGGGGGCGCGTATTCACCCCTCCACTTT. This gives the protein CASSSPTGGAYSPLHF.